One and the same sample provided the 13 T cell receptor beta chains below, sequenced in a study of OX40 agonist ivuxolimab in advanced cancers. This table comes from immunoSEQ multiplex PCR, and its TCRdb copy is limited to in-frame clones, with some not included. The data contain tens of thousands of clones, about 90% of them singletons. The starting material was CD4+ or CD8+ T cells sorted from blood, obtained in a trial of the OX40 agonist ivuxolimab. The source of these receptors is an adult with an advanced solid tumor such as melanoma, head and neck, liver or kidney cancer.

The chain combines TRBV5-1 with TRBJ1-3, with D tentatively TRBD1 (5 bases). The V gene lost 0 bases and the J gene lost 3 bases, with 10 bases spanning the gap. This CDR3 is built from 15 residues. Germline assignment: CDR1 SGHRS and CDR2 YFSETQ. CDR3 in amino acids: CASSLGSGHGNTIYF. For the CDR3, the DNA is TGCGCCAGCAGCTTGGGCTCAGGGCATGGAAACACCATATATTTT.

The V gene is TRBV10-2, the J gene TRBJ1-3, with TRBD1 matching over 8 bases. V was pared by 3 bases and J by 2 bases, with 3 bases of the junction left unmatched. This CDR3 is 15 amino acids long. In germline, CDR1 is WSHSY, CDR2 SAAADI. In DNA form, the CDR3 reads TGCGCCAGCAGTGACTCAGGGGGCACTGGAAACACCATATATTTT. This translates into CASSDSGGTGNTIYF.

This sequence joins TRBV6-4 and TRBJ1-5, with 10 bases that match TRBD1. The J segment lost 1 base and the V segment lost 2 bases, leaving 8 bases of the junction unmatched. Germline V gene lookup returns CDR1 MRHNA and CDR2 SNTAGT. This CDR3 is 18 amino acids long. The CDR3 region has the DNA TGTGCCAGCAGTGACGTGGGACAGGGGATTAAAAGCAATCAGCCCCAGCATTTT. Its protein is CASSDVGQGIKSNQPQHF.

In the case of this clone: Other DNA sequences in this specimen translate into the identical CDR3. The chain couples TRBV5-1 to TRBJ2-2; D gene uncertain. The germline V gene encodes CDR1 SGHRS and CDR2 YFSETQ. Trimming took 0 bases from V and 1 from J, leaving 4 bases between them. This CDR3 region has 14 residues. The CDR3 loop is CASSLVGNTGELFF. CDR3 nucleotides: TGCGCCAGCAGCTTGGTAGGGAACACCGGGGAGCTGTTTTTT.

The genes are TRBV27 and TRBJ2-3, with 8 bases lining up with TRBD2. Trimming at V came to 4 bases and at J to 1 base, leaving 1 base not matched to a gene. The germline V gene encodes CDR1 MNHEY and CDR2 SMNVEV (reference sequence). The CDR3 loop spans 14 amino acids. The CDR3 sequence is CASSWRGGTDTQYF. The CDR3 coding sequence is TGTGCCAGCAGTTGGCGGGGGGGCACAGATACGCAGTATTTT.

This sequence joins TRBV28 and TRBJ2-1; 11 nucleotides align to TRBD2. The trim removed 4 bases at V and 3 bases at J, leaving 5 bases unmatched. This CDR3 is built from 16 residues. Looked up from germline, CDR1 is MDHEN and CDR2 is SYDVKM. The CDR3 region is CASSSSTSGDYNEQFF. The CDR3 bases are TGTGCCAGCAGTTCCTCGACTAGCGGGGACTACAATGAGCAGTTCTTC.

V is TRBV2 and J is TRBJ1-3; D remains ambiguous. Trimming pared 6 bases from V and 0 bases from J, leaving 12 bases between. Germline V gene data show CDR1 as SNHLY and CDR2 as FYNNEI. This CDR3 has 15 amino acids. The CDR3 region is CASSRYSASGNTIYF. The CDR3 nucleotides read TGTGCCAGCAGCAGATACAGTGCCTCTGGAAACACCATATATTTT.

The chain is built from TRBV21-1 and TRBJ2-3; no DNA check was done on the table's D call, TRBD1. TRBV21-1 corresponds to a pseudogene. The CDR3 contains 15 residues. DNA of the CDR3: TGTGCCAGCAACCCCAGGGGGCTTTTCACGGATACGCAGTATTTT. Amino acid sequence: CASNPRGLFTDTQYF.

V usage is TRBV19 and J usage is TRBJ2-3; 8 bases match TRBD1. J was trimmed by 2 bases and V by 3 bases; bases with no gene match: 4. In germline, CDR1 is LNHDA, CDR2 SQIVND (reference sequence). CDR3 length: 15 amino acids. This chain's CDR3 is CASSIRGLITDTQYF. The CDR3 DNA reads as TGTGCCAGTAGTATCAGGGGGCTTATCACAGATACGCAGTATTTT.

This chain connects TRBV19 to TRBJ2-1; 8 bases fit TRBD1. V shed 5 bases, J shed 6 bases, and the junction held 6 bases outside the gene matches. The CDR3 contains 14 residues. The germline gives CDR1 LNHDA, CDR2 SQIVND (reference sequence). CDR3 residues: CASSEGQGGNEQFF. In DNA form, the CDR3 reads TGTGCCAGTAGTGAAGGACAGGGCGGCAATGAGCAGTTCTTC.

On this clone itself: It is unclear where the CDR3 begins or ends on the DNA, so no DNA is shown, and the CDR3 is as TCRdb lists it. The chain recombines TRBV7-9 with TRBJ2-3. The germline CDR1 and CDR2 sequences are SEHNR and FQNEAQ (reference sequence). Termini included, the CDR3 measures 16 amino acids. The CDR3 here is CASSLVLAVGTDTQYF.

The V gene is TRBV6-5, the J gene TRBJ1-6; no firm D call. Germline-derived CDR1 and CDR2 are MNHEY and SVGAGI. Trimming pared 2 bases from V and 4 bases from J, leaving 6 bases between. The CDR3 sequence is 14 residues long. CDR3 in DNA: TGTGCCAGCAGTTACGGCAGATATAATTCACCCCTCCACTTT. This encodes CASSYGRYNSPLHF.

This clone came up once. The chain combines TRBV10-1 with TRBJ2-5, with D hard to call. The germline V gene encodes CDR1 WNHNN and CDR2 SYGVQD (reference sequence). The CDR3 is 17 amino acids. The ends were cut back, 6 bases at V and 5 bases at J, with 25 bases in the middle. The CDR3 spells CASRAPTKWQASETQYF. The CDR3 region has the DNA TGCGCCAGCAGAGCTCCCACGAAGTGGCAAGCCTCGGAGACCCAGTACTTC.